The 30 T cell receptor beta chains below come from one sample, sequenced in a study of T cells in localized non-small cell lung cancer. The assay was immunoSEQ multiplex PCR, and TCRdb's table has in-frame clones only and misses some. The sample holds more than 15,000 clones, 85% to 90% seen once. Sequencing used peripheral blood, obtained before any cancer treatment. Every receptor here comes from a male donor aged 60 or older with stage II squamous cell lung carcinoma.

This clone was counted a few times. This chain links TRBV6-6 with TRBJ2-1, with D perhaps matching TRBD2 (6 bases). The germline V and J ends were trimmed by 6 bases and 2 bases, with 8 bases remaining between them. This CDR3 contains 13 residues. Germline CDR1 is MNHNY and CDR2 is SVGAGI (reference sequence). The CDR3, as DNA: TGTGCCAGCAGCGCGGGAACCTACAATGAGCAGTTCTTC. It codes for CASSAGTYNEQFF.

In this sample, this clone turned up a few times. This chain joins TRBV30 and TRBJ1-1, with D possibly matching TRBD1 (6 bases). Trimming took 3 bases from V and 2 from J, leaving 10 bases between them. The germline gives CDR1 GTSNPN, CDR2 SVGIG (reference sequence). The length of the CDR3 is 13 residues. CDR3 amino acids: CAWSRDTNTEAFF. Here the CDR3 DNA reads TGTGCCTGGAGCCGGGACACCAACACTGAAGCTTTCTTT.

This chain joins TRBV27 and TRBJ2-4; either TRBD1 or TRBD2 may fit D (5 bases each). V was shortened by 6 bases and J by 6 bases, with 15 bases between the two germline ends. Germline V CDR1 and CDR2: MNHEY, SMNVEV (reference sequence). This CDR3 spans 14 amino acids. The CDR3 sequence is CASSRDPSGNIQYF. The CDR3 nucleotides read TGTGCCAGCAGCCGGGACCCTTCGGGAAACATTCAGTACTTC.

This clone is a singleton in its sample. The chain links TRBV5-1 to TRBJ2-5; D is possibly TRBD2 (5 bases). CDR1 SGHRS and CDR2 YFSETQ come from the germline V gene. Trimming took off 1 base at V and 5 bases at J, with 12 bases between the two ends. The CDR3 runs to 14 residues. CDR3 residues: CASSLSGGRETQYF. The DNA for the CDR3 is TGCGCCAGCAGCTTGTCAGGAGGCCGGGAGACCCAGTACTTC.

This clone appeared a single time. The chain is built from TRBV27 and TRBJ2-1, with 11 positions matching TRBD2. Trimming at V came to 6 bases and at J to 6 bases, leaving 4 bases not matched to a gene. The CDR3 extends over 14 amino acids. The germline V gene encodes CDR1 MNHEY and CDR2 SMNVEV (reference sequence). The CDR3 sequence is CASRTSGSFNEQFF. The DNA of the CDR3 is TGTGCCAGCAGAACTAGCGGGAGTTTCAATGAGCAGTTCTTC.

The DNA for the CDR3 is TGTGCCAGCAGTTTATCTGGAGTTAACAGGGGGCGGTCCTCCTACGAGCAGTACTTC. Its translation is CASSLSGVNRGRSSYEQYF. The gene calls are TRBV27 and TRBJ2-7, with 9 bases aligning to TRBD1. V trimming: 0 bases; J trimming: 0 bases; junction bases outside the gene matches: 12. CDR1 and CDR2 (germline): MNHEY, SMNVEV (reference sequence). CDR3 length equals 19 residues.

The chain recombines TRBV18 with TRBJ2-5; D is uncertain. Trimming pared 5 bases from V and 5 bases from J, leaving 9 bases between. The CDR3 consists of 12 residues. Germline CDR1 and CDR2: KGHSH and LQKENI. CDR3 in DNA: TGTGCCAGCTCAAGAAACGGGGAGACCCAGTACTTC. Protein sequence: CASSRNGETQYF.

This chain links TRBV18 with TRBJ2-1; 13 nucleotides match TRBD2. J lost 2 bases, V lost 3 bases, and 4 bases had no gene match. The CDR3 has 17 residues. CDR1 and CDR2 (germline): KGHSH, LQKENI. The CDR3 region has the DNA TGTGCCAGCTCACCTCCAGGACTAGCGGGAGCCTACAATGAGCAGTTCTTC. It encodes CASSPPGLAGAYNEQFF.

This clone was picked up one time. One end of the junction varies from germline; a read error may be responsible. J is TRBJ1-1 and V is TRBV29-1; possible D gene TRBD1, 5 bases. Germline CDR1 is SQVTM and CDR2 is ANQGSEA. This CDR3 is 14 amino acids long. The CDR3 DNA is TGCAGCGTTGACTTGGGCAGGGCTAACATTGAAGCTTTCTTT. It yields the protein CSVDLGRANIEAFF.

The chain has TRBV2 and TRBJ2-5; TRBD2 might be the D (7 bases). Looked up from germline, CDR1 is SNHLY and CDR2 is FYNNEI. CDR3 length: 13 residues. The V end lost 7 bases, the J end lost 4 bases, and 13 bases lay between the germline ends. The CDR3 loop is CASMKGEGETQYF. In DNA form, the CDR3 reads TGTGCCAGCATGAAGGGGGAGGGAGAGACCCAGTACTTC.

The DNA for the CDR3 is TGTGCCAGCAGCTCCCTAGACAGCAGCTCCTACAATGAGCAGTTCTTC. Protein: CASSSLDSSSYNEQFF. The chain recombines TRBV5-5 with TRBJ2-1; tentatively, D is TRBD1 (5 bases). V was cut by 3 bases and J by 0 bases, with 13 bases left in between. CDR3 length: 16 residues. Germline V gene data show CDR1 as SGHKS and CDR2 as YYEKEE (reference sequence). Based on the CDR3 plus reference TRBV5-5 and TRBJ2-1, the full variable domain is DAGVTQSPTHLIKTRGQQVTLRCSPISGHKSVSWYQQVLGQGPQFIFQYYEKEERGRGNFPDRFSARQFPNYSSELNVNALLLGDSALYLCASSSLDSSSYNEQFFGPGTRLTVL.

The V and J genes are TRBV28 and TRBJ1-2; D may be TRBD1 (5 bases). The CDR3 sequence is 13 residues long. Trimming removed 3 bases at V and 8 bases at J, with 13 bases between. Germline loops: CDR1 MDHEN, CDR2 SYDVKM. The CDR3 DNA is TGTGCCAGCAGTTTGGGGCAGGGAGGGGGCTACACCTTC. It encodes CASSLGQGGGYTF.

The chain recombines TRBV10-1 with TRBJ2-1; D is undetermined. The CDR3 has 15 residues. Germline assignment: CDR1 WNHNN and CDR2 SYGVQD (reference sequence). The V end lost 0 bases, the J end lost 0 bases, and 6 bases lay between the germline ends. CDR3 nucleotide sequence: TGCGCCAGCAGTGAGTCACTAAACTCCTACAATGAGCAGTTCTTC. Protein: CASSESLNSYNEQFF.

This chain joins TRBV30 and TRBJ2-5; D not certain. Trimming removed 0 bases from V and 2 bases from J, with 7 bases in between. Germline lookup yields CDR1 GTSNPN and CDR2 SVGIG (reference sequence). The CDR3 loop spans 13 amino acids. The DNA for the CDR3 is TGTGCCTGGAGTGTTTGGTCGCAAGAGACCCAGTACTTC. Encoded protein: CAWSVWSQETQYF.

The chain is built from TRBV7-2 and TRBJ2-3, with 8 bases fitting TRBD2. The CDR3 has 15 amino acids. Trimming removed 5 bases from V and 2 bases from J; junction bases left unmatched: 6. Germline CDR1 and CDR2: SGHTA and FQGNSA. The DNA of the CDR3 is TGTGCCAGCAGCCTAACGACTAGCGCCACAGATACGCAGTATTTT. Protein product: CASSLTTSATDTQYF.

The V and J genes are TRBV10-1 and TRBJ2-7; 7 nucleotides agree with TRBD2. The CDR3 runs to 14 residues. Unmatched junction bases numbered 4, after V lost 4 bases and J lost 1 base. Germline V lookup: CDR1 WNHNN, CDR2 SYGVQD (reference sequence). This chain's CDR3 is CASSGTGRSYEQYF. In DNA form, the CDR3 reads TGCGCCAGCAGTGGCACCGGGAGGTCCTACGAGCAGTACTTC.

The chain joins TRBV27 to TRBJ1-5; D gene unclear. Germline loops: CDR1 MNHEY, CDR2 SMNVEV (reference sequence). With 5 bases removed from V and 5 bases from J, the gap between germline ends came to 7 bases. This CDR3 contains 12 residues. The CDR3 protein is CASSRGDQPQHF. The CDR3, as DNA: TGTGCCAGCAGTCGCGGGGATCAGCCCCAGCATTTT.

The chain couples TRBV29-1 to TRBJ2-5, with D possibly TRBD1 on 6 matching bases. The CDR3 runs to 14 residues. Germline loops: CDR1 SQVTM, CDR2 ANQGSEA. Trimming shortened V by 6 bases and J by 5 bases, and 19 bases separated the two germline ends. This chain's CDR3 is CSVAPGTTAETQYF. The CDR3 nucleotides are TGCAGCGTGGCGCCGGGGACAACGGCGGAGACCCAGTACTTC.

The chain recombines TRBV7-2 with TRBJ2-3; D call uncertain. This CDR3 is 14 amino acids long. With 6 bases removed from V and 1 base from J, the gap between germline ends came to 11 bases. CDR1 SGHTA and CDR2 FQGNSA come from the germline V gene. The CDR3 region is CASSFYGGTDTQYF. The CDR3 nucleotides read TGTGCCAGCAGTTTCTATGGGGGCACAGATACGCAGTATTTT.

The chain has TRBV10-2 and TRBJ2-3; no definite D call. The CDR3 is made up of 20 amino acids. In germline, CDR1 is WSHSY, CDR2 SAAADI. V was trimmed by 6 bases and J by 1 base, leaving 29 bases between them. For the CDR3, the DNA is TGCGCCAGCAGGGCCACCCGACCGGTTTACGAACCCGGAGGCACAGATACGCAGTATTTT. It translates to CASRATRPVYEPGGTDTQYF.

The genes are TRBV28 and TRBJ1-3; 7 positions match TRBD1. CDR3 length: 17 residues. V dropped 2 bases and J dropped 3; count of bases not matched to a gene: 10. Looked up from germline, CDR1 is MDHEN and CDR2 is SYDVKM. CDR3 region: CASSLREGALLGNTIYF. CDR3 nucleotides: TGTGCCAGCAGTTTACGTGAGGGGGCGCTTCTTGGAAACACCATATATTTT.

The chain combines TRBV19 with TRBJ1-3, with D uncertain. CDR3 length equals 14 residues. Germline lookup yields CDR1 LNHDA and CDR2 SQIVND (reference sequence). The ends were cut back, 4 bases at V and 0 bases at J, with 7 bases in the middle. The CDR3 reads CASSRGGSGNTIYF. For the CDR3, the DNA is TGTGCCAGTAGTAGAGGCGGCTCTGGAAACACCATATATTTT.

This chain uses TRBV19 with TRBJ2-1, with 9 bases matching TRBD1. The ends lost 5 bases at V and 8 bases at J; junction bases unmatched: 13. The CDR3 is 16 residues long. CDR1 LNHDA and CDR2 SQIVND come from the germline V gene (reference sequence). The CDR3 nucleotides read TGTGCCAGTAGTCATTTCACCGGGACAGGGTCATATGAGCAGTTCTTC. It yields the protein CASSHFTGTGSYEQFF. Full variable domain (missing parts from reference TRBV19 and TRBJ2-1): DGGITQSPKYLFRKEGQNVTLSCEQNLNHDAMYWYRQDPGQGLRLIYYSQIVNDFQKGDIAEGYSVSREKKESFPLTVTSAQKNPTAFYLCASSHFTGTGSYEQFFGPGTRLTVL.

This clone was observed once. This chain connects TRBV5-6 to TRBJ1-5; maybe TRBD1 (6 bases). Trimming left V 4 bases short and J 1 base short, with 15 bases between. Per germline, CDR1 SGHDT and CDR2 YYEEEE. The CDR3 is 16 amino acids. The CDR3 is CASSRGQGRSNQPQHF. CDR3 nucleotides: TGTGCCAGCAGCCGGGGCCAGGGGCGAAGCAATCAGCCCCAGCATTTT.

V gene TRBV9 combines with J gene TRBJ2-5; 7 bases align to TRBD1. CDR1 and CDR2 (germline): SGDLS, YYNGEE. The CDR3 is 14 amino acids. Trimming removed 0 bases from V and 4 bases from J; junction bases left unmatched: 3. DNA for the CDR3: TGTGCCAGCAGCGTAGGGGCAGGGGGAGAGACCCAGTACTTC. Its translation: CASSVGAGGETQYF.

The chain is built from TRBV6-6 and TRBJ1-4; D gene uncertain. CDR3 length equals 12 residues. Germline V gene sequence: CDR1 MNHNY, CDR2 SVGAGI (reference sequence). The germline V and J ends were trimmed by 4 bases and 10 bases, with 10 bases remaining between them. The CDR3 DNA sequence: TGTGCCAGCAGTTCCGTGTTTGGAAAACTGTTTTTT. Its protein product is CASSSVFGKLFF.

This rearrangement joins TRBV29-1 to TRBJ2-3, with TRBD1 identical over 9 bases. V was clipped by 7 bases and J by 4 bases; unmatched bases: 15. The length of the CDR3 is 16 residues. CDR1 is SQVTM and CDR2 is ANQGSEA in the germline V gene. Here the CDR3 DNA reads TGCAGCGCCCTCGTCCGGGACAGGGAAAGCGCAGATACGCAGTATTTT. It yields the protein CSALVRDRESADTQYF.

The chain joins TRBV29-1 to TRBJ1-2, with TRBD1 matching over 8 bases. Germline V gene lookup returns CDR1 SQVTM and CDR2 ANQGSEA. J lost 4 bases, V lost 4 bases, and 8 bases had no gene match. The CDR3 has 14 amino acids. The CDR3 is CSVVAHQGAYGYTF. CDR3 in DNA: TGCAGCGTTGTAGCCCACCAGGGGGCCTATGGCTACACCTTC. Full variable domain (rest looked up from reference TRBV29-1 and TRBJ1-2): SAVISQKPSRDICQRGTSLTIQCQVDSQVTMMFWYRQQPGQSLTLIATANQGSEATYESGFVIDKFPISRPNLTFSTLTVSNMSPEDSSIYLCSVVAHQGAYGYTFGSGTRLTVV.

This clone was found once. The chain joins TRBV25-1 to TRBJ2-2; 7 bases are shared with TRBD1. The CDR3 covers 14 residues. V lost 4 bases to trimming and J lost 1 base; unmatched junction nucleotides: 0. Germline CDR1 reads MGHDK; CDR2 reads SYGVNS. The CDR3 DNA sequence: TGTGCCAGCAGTGGACAGGGGAACACCGGGGAGCTGTTTTTT. Translation gives CASSGQGNTGELFF.

The CDR3 DNA reads TGTGCCAGCAGTGACGGGAGCTCCTACGAGCAGTACTTC. Its protein product is CASSDGSSYEQYF. V and J are TRBV28 and TRBJ2-7; possibly TRBD2 for D (6 bases). The CDR3 covers 13 residues. The ends were cut back, 5 bases at V and 0 bases at J, with 8 bases in the middle. The germline CDR1 and CDR2 sequences are MDHEN and SYDVKM.